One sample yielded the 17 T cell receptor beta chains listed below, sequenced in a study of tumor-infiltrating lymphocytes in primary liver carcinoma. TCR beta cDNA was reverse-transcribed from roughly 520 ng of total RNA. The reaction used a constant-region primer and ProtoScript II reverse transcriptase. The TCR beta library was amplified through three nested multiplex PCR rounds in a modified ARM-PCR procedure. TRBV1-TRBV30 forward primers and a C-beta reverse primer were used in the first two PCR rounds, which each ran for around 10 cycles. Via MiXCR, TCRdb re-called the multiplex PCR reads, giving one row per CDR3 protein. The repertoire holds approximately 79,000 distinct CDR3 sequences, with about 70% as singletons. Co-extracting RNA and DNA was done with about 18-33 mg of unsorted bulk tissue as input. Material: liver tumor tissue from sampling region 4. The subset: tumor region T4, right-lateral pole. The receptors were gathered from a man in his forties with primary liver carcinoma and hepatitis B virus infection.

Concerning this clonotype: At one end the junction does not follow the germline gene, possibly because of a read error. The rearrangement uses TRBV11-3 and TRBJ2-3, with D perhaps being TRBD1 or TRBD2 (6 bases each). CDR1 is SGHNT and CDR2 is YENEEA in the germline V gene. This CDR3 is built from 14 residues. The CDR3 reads CVSSTSRGTDTQFF. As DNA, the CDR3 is TGTGTCAGCAGTACTAGCAGGGGCACAGATACGCAGTTTTTT.

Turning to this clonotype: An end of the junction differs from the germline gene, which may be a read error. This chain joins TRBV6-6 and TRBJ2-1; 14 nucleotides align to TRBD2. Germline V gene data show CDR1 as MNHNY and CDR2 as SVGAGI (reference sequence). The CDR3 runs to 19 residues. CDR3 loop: CAGSYPIFGGLAGEVEQFF. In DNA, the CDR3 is TGTGCCGGCAGTTACCCTATCTTTGGGGGACTAGCGGGAGAGGTTGAGCAGTTCTTC.

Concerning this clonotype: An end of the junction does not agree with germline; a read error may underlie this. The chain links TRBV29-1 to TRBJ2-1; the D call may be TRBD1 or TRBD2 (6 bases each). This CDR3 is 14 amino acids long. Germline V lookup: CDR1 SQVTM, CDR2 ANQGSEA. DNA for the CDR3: TGCAGCGTTATGGGACATGGGGGGTACAATGAGCAGTTTTTC. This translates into CSVMGHGGYNEQFF.

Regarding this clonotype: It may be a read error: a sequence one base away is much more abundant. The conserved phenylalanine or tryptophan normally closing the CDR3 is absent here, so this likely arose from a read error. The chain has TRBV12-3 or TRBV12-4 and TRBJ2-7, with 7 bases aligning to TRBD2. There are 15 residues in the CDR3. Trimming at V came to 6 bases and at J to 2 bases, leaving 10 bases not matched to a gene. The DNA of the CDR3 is TGTGCCAGCAGGTACCAGGGAAGCGGGGCCTACGAGCAGTACTTA. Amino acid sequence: CASRYQGSGAYEQYL.

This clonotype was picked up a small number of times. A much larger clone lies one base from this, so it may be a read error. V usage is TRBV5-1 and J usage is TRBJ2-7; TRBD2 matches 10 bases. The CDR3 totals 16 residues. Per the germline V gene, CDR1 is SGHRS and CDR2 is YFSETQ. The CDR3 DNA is TGCACCAGCAGCTTGGGAGCGGGGGGGGCCTCCTACGAGCAGTACTTC. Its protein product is CTSSLGAGGASYEQYF.

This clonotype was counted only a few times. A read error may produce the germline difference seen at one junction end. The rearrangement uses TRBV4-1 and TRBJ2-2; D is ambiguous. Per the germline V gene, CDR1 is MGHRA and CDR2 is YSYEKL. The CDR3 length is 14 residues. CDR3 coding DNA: TGCGCCAGCAGCCAATCTCTGAACACCGGTGAGCTGTCTTTT. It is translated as CASSQSLNTGELSF.

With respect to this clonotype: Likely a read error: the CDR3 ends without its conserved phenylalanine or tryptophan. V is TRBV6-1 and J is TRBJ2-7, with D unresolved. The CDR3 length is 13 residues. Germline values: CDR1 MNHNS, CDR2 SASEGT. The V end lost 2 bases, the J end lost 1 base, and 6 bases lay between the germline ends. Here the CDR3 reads CASSERGSYEQYP. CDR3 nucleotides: TGTGCCAGCAGTGAAAGAGGATCCTACGAGCAGTACCCC.

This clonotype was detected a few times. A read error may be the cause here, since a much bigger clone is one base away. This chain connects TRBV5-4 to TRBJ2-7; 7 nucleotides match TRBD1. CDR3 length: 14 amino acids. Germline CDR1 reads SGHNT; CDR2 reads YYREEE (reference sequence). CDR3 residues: CASGLTGRNYEQYF. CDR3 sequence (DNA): TGTGCCAGCGGCTTGACAGGGAGAAACTACGAGCAGTACTTC.

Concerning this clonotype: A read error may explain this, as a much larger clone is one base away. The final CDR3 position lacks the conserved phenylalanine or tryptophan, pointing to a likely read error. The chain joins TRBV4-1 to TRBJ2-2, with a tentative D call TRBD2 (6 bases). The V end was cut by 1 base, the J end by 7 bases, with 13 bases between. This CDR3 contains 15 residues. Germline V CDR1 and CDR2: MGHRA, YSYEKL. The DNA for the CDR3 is TGCGCCAGCAGCCAAGGGTTTGGGGGGTTCGGGGAGCTGTTTTTA. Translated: CASSQGFGGFGELFL.

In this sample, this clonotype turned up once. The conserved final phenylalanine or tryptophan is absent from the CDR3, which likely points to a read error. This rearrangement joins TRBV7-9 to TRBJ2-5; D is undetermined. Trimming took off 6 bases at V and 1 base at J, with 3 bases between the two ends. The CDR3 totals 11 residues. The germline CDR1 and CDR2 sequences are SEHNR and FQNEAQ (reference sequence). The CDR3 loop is CASRPQETQYY. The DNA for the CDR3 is TGTGCCAGCAGACCCCAAGAGACCCAGTACTAC.

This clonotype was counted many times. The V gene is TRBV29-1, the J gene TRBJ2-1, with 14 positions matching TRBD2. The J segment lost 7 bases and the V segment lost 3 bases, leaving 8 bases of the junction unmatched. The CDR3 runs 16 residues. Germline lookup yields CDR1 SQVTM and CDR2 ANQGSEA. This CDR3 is CSVELGLAGERNEQFF. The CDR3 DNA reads TGCAGCGTTGAGTTGGGACTAGCGGGAGAGAGGAATGAGCAGTTCTTC.

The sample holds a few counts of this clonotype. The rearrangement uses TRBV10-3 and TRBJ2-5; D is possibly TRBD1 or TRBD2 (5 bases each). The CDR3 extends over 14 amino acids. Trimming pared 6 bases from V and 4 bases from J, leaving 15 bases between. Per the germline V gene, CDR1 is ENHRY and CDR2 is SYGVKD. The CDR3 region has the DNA TGTGCCATCAGCCTAGGGGACGGACGAGAGACCCAGTACTTC. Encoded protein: CAISLGDGRETQYF.

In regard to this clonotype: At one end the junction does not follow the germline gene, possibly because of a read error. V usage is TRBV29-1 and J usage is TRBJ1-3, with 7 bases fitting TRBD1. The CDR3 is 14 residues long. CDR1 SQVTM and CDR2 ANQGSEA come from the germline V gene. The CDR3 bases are TGCAGCGTTTCCCGAGGGACAGCTGGAAAGACCATATATTTT. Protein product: CSVSRGTAGKTIYF.

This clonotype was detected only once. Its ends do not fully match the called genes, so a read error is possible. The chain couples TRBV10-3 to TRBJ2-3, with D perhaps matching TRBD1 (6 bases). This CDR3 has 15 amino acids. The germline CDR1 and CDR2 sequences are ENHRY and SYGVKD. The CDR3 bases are TGTACCATCAGTAAGGACAGTCCTGGCACAGATACGCAGTATTTT. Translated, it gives CTISKDSPGTDTQYF.

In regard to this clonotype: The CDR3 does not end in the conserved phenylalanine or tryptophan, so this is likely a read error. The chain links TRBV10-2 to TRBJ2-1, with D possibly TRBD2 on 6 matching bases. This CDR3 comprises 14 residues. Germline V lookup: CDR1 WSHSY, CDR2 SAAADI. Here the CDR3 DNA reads TGTGCCAGCAGCGGACTTGGGGGGAGGAATGAGCAGTTCTAC. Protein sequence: CASSGLGGRNEQFY.

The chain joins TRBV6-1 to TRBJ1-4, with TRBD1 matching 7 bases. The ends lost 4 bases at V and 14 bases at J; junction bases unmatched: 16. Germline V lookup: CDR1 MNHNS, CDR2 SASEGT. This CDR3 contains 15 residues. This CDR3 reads CASSAQGGLNERLFF. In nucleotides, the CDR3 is TGTGCCAGCAGTGCCCAGGGGGGGCTTAATGAAAGGCTGTTTTTT.

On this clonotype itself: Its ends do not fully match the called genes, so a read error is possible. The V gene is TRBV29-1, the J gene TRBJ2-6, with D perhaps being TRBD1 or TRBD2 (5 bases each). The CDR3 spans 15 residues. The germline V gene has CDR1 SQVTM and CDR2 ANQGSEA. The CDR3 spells CSVEQRDSGANVPTF. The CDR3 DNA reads TGCAGCGTTGAACAACGGGATTCTGGGGCCAACGTCCCGACTTTT.